This TCR beta chain was retrieved from a study of CD8 T cells in ankylosing spondylitis. General study results and limits: Disease-linked clones reportedly concentrated significantly in matched ankylosing spondylitis synovial fluid. For ankylosing spondylitis blood, a TCR beta motif of several highly homologous variants appeared characteristic. In reactive arthritis synovial fluid and blood, some motif variants had been reported before.

CDR3 length: 18 amino acids. The V and J ends lost 6 bases and 0 bases, in that order; junction bases with no gene match: 15. Quantitative 5'-RACE was performed with molecular barcodes, and it yielded the TCR beta libraries. Each CDR3 protein gets one entry after TCRdb re-called the 5' RACE reads with MiXCR. The table includes around 480,000 distinct CDR3 sequences, more than 15% detected once. This clonotype was detected only a few times. No antigen is known for it. The chain links TRBV12-3 or TRBV12-4 to TRBJ2-7, with TRBD1 identical over 9 bases. The material sequenced was blood, either unsorted or a sorted T cell fraction (not recorded which). The TCR was taken from a male donor with ankylosing spondylitis. CDR3 in amino acids: CASRRRPGTGSRSYEQYF. The CDR3 DNA reads TGTGCCAGCAGACGCCGTCCCGGGACAGGGTCCCGCTCCTACGAGCAGTACTTC.